This T cell receptor beta chain was profiled in a study of blood T cell repertoires in COVID-19. Study-wide background: Both acute and convalescent COVID-19 samples were obtained from the United States, Italy and Spain.

The authors' processing: Counts of nucleated cells, estimated from reference gene primer amplification, were obtained. The protocol was immunoSEQ multiplex PCR, while the TCRdb copy is restricted to in-frame clones and leaves out a portion. V and J calls and clone size are as listed in that table; D and trimming were resolved from the DNA. The data contain fewer than 350,000 clones, approximately 85% of them seen just once; the ten biggest clones take up over 2%. Between the trimmed V and J ends, which lost 6 bases and 10 bases, there was a span of 18 bases. Germline CDR1 and CDR2: KGHSH and LQKENI. The CDR3 spans 14 residues. The participants were between about 18 and 90 years old and came from about two dozen US areas. Recovered status applied to Cohort 3 donors who had two consecutive negative PCRs. It also applied to those with clearance or with symptom resolution.

Sequenced sample: PBMCs or T cells enriched from blood (not recorded which). The TCR sequence derives from a man aged 25 to 40 who had recovered from COVID-19. The chain uses TRBV18 and TRBJ1-4; D remains ambiguous. This CDR3 is CASSLTTADGKLFF. Here the CDR3 DNA reads TGTGCCAGCTCGTTGACAACAGCTGATGGAAAACTGTTTTTT.